The 2 T cell receptor beta chains reported below all come from one sample, sequenced in a study of blood T cell repertoires in COVID-19 (dated by TCRdb to 2019 to 2021). The protocol used for the library was the immunoSEQ multiplex PCR assay. The table was pulled from immuneACCESS by TCRdb, which kept in-frame rearrangements only. Such tables lose some clones; where checked, under half of the loss comes from unresolved V genes, and the rest has no known cause. Within this sample are around 470,000 clones, with about 91% of them counted one time only. The ten largest account for roughly 0.92% of the sample. Material for sequencing was peripheral blood. These receptors originate from a young man with COVID-19, enrolled during active disease.

V is TRBV6-1 and J is TRBJ1-4; D unclear. The ends were cut back, 2 bases at V and 7 bases at J, with 8 bases in the middle. Germline-derived CDR1 and CDR2 are MNHNS and SASEGT. The CDR3 extends over 13 amino acids. Written as DNA, the CDR3 is TGTGCCAGCAGTGAAATGGCTAGTGAAAAACTGTTTTTT. Protein sequence: CASSEMASEKLFF.

The chain is built from TRBV7-9 and TRBJ2-7, with 13 bases lining up with TRBD2. The CDR3 length is 15 residues. V lost 5 bases and J lost 5; bases outside the gene matches: 6. Germline V gives CDR1 SEHNR, CDR2 FQNEAQ (reference sequence). The CDR3 protein is CASSPGLAGVHEQYF. The CDR3 nucleotides are TGTGCCAGCAGCCCAGGACTAGCGGGAGTGCACGAGCAGTACTTC. Drawing the rest from reference TRBV7-9 and TRBJ2-7, the complete variable domain is DTGVSQNPRHKITKRGQNVTFRCDPISEHNRLYWYRQTLGQGPEFLTYFQNEAQLEKSRLLSDRFSAERPKGSFSTLEIQRTEQGDSAMYLCASSPGLAGVHEQYFGPGTRLTVT.